This T cell receptor (beta chain) was sequenced in a study of blood T cell repertoires in COVID-19. Study details: COVID-19 samples from acute and convalescent phases originated in the United States, Italy and Spain. T cells, B-cell-depleted T cells, or PBMCs provided the cDNA or gDNA that served as material.

V dropped 1 base and J dropped 5 bases, with 12 bases sitting between them. The CDR3 spans 14 residues. CDR1 and CDR2 from the germline V gene are SGHRS and YFSETQ. Source study methods: From reference gene primer amplification, estimates of nucleated cell counts were derived. Libraries were prepared by immunoSEQ multiplex PCR; TCRdb keeps only in-frame clonotypes and omits some of them. V, J and clone size were drawn from that table, and D and trimming were deduced from the DNA. Seen here are about 220,000 clones, around 82% observed once, and the top ten hold 3.6%. Sequenced material: peripheral blood. The sequence was obtained from a woman of 80 years or more with acute or convalescent COVID-19. V and J are TRBV5-1 and TRBJ1-1; D unresolved. CDR3 sequence reads: CASSLKEGRTEAFF. In DNA form, the CDR3 reads TGCGCCAGCAGCTTGAAGGAGGGTCGGACTGAAGCTTTCTTT. The full variable domain, with the rest looked up from reference TRBV5-1 and TRBJ1-1, is KAGVTQTPRYLIKTRGQQVTLSCSPISGHRSVSWYQQTPGQGLQFLFEYFSETQRNKGNFPGRFSGRQFSNSRSEMNVSTLELGDSALYLCASSLKEGRTEAFFGQGTRLTVV.